The clone carrying this TCR beta chain was detected a few times. Its antigen remains unidentified. Brentuximab vedotin exposure varied, and every patient relapsed after autologous stem cell transplantation. Progressive disease, partial response or complete response was each patient's best response. The sample belongs to a study of PD-1 blockade in classical Hodgkin lymphoma. Study-wide findings and caveats: Still unresolved is the cause of the repertoire differences, which may be disease activity or prior therapy.

The CDR3 covers 14 residues. Germline values: CDR1 SGDLS, CDR2 YYNGEE. Trimming cost V 0 bases and J 3 bases, with 7 bases left between them. The data were produced by immunoSEQ multiplex PCR, yet TCRdb's version contains in-frame clones alone and is incomplete. The sample has approximately 100,000 clones, around 89% seen once. The V and J genes are TRBV9 and TRBJ1-5, with no clear D. The sequence was collected from a human donor with classical Hodgkin lymphoma. Sequencing used peripheral blood mononuclear cells (PBMCs), obtained before the second cycle of nivolumab. CDR3 residues: CASSVGPDNQPQHF. The DNA of the CDR3 is TGTGCCAGCAGCGTAGGTCCTGACAATCAGCCCCAGCATTTT. Together with reference TRBV9 and TRBJ1-5, the CDR3 gives the full variable domain: DSGVTQTPKHLITATGQRVTLRCSPRSGDLSVYWYQQSLDQGLQFLIQYYNGEERAKGNILERFSAQQFPDLHSELNLSSLELGDSALYFCASSVGPDNQPQHFGDGTRLSIL.